These T cell receptor beta chains were read from a single sample in a study of glioma-infiltrating T cells. TCRdb passed the multiplex PCR reads through MiXCR, listing each CDR3 protein once. The sample contains 300,000 to 450,000 distinct CDR3 sequences, around 38% of which appear only once. Material: glioma tissue, nonneoplastic brain tissue, or PBMCs (not recorded which). The receptors were sampled from a human donor with low-grade glioma or glioblastoma, undergoing nonglioma brain surgery, or in good health (not recorded which). Both conserved end residues are part of each CDR3. Part of the rows lack a size; the others show once, few, many or a class for expanded clones.

size	J	length	V	CDR3
.	TRBJ2-1	17	TRBV27	CARSLIGFGTPVNEQFF
many	TRBJ1-5	15	TRBV4-2	CASSQPGQPDQPQHF
few	TRBJ2-2	16	TRBV27	CASSSLGFANTGELFF
.	TRBJ2-5	15	TRBV7-8	CASYPGYEGQETQYF
.	TRBJ2-3	14	TRBV6-4	CASSDGHRTDTQYF
.	TRBJ1-3	13	TRBV28	CATHYRAGNTIYF
.	TRBJ1-2	16	TRBV5-5	CASSWVIGRKSDGYTF
.	TRBJ2-5	15	TRBV7-2	CASSLWAGTSGTQYF
.	TRBJ2-7	16	TRBV5-6	CASSLGLALKSNEQYF
.	TRBJ2-5	14	TRBV28	CASSVPGAPETQYF
.	TRBJ1-2	14	TRBV5-1	CASSFGRGDYGYTF
many	TRBJ1-5	15	TRBV7-2	CASSRDRGSNQPQHF
few	TRBJ2-3	19	TRBV20-1	CSAPDRTSGRWFGTDTQYF
many	TRBJ1-5	16	TRBV28	CASSFTPSYSNQPQHF
.	TRBJ2-5	14	TRBV4-2	CASSRGEPQETQYF
.	TRBJ2-1	13	TRBV6-5	CASSYVAGNEQFF
.	TRBJ2-1	14	TRBV6-1	CASTAGLAGNEQFF
few	TRBJ2-2	15	TRBV4-1	CASSLTGTSTGELFF
.	.	15	TRBV10-3	CAISDSYRVGETQYF
few	TRBJ1-4	15	TRBV7-9	CASSFEGGSDEKLFF
once	TRBJ2-7	14	TRBV27	CASSLSLGAGEQYF
many	TRBJ2-7	14	TRBV20-1	CSAIFGSVNYEQYF
once	TRBJ2-4	18	TRBV6-9	CASSYAPNGGQFKNIQYF
few	TRBJ2-7	15	TRBV12-3/TRBV12-4	CASSFRRARGDEQYF
.	TRBJ1-2	14	TRBV12-3/TRBV12-4	CASTLRGGWYGYTF
.	TRBJ2-5	13	TRBV28	CASSLSRGETQYF
.	TRBJ1-2	13	TRBV2	CASSVRDGYGYTF
many	TRBJ2-3	17	TRBV28	CASRPPLLAGGRDTQYF
few	TRBJ2-7	13	TRBV7-2	CASSSRQTYEQYF
.	TRBJ2-3	15	TRBV18	CASRLAEIYTDTQYF
.	TRBJ1-1	11	TRBV12-3/TRBV12-4	CASTHDAEAFF
once	TRBJ1-2	13	TRBV3-1	CASSPTGLEGYTF